The 9 T cell receptor beta chains below were found in one sample sequenced in a study of TIL therapy for anti-PD-1-resistant metastatic lung cancer. The libraries were made with immunoSEQ v3. Method: immunoSEQ multiplex PCR; TCRdb's copy keeps in-frame clones and lacks some. The profile shows 40,000 to 55,000 clones, around 80% of them singletons. Time point reported: pre-treatment sample, taken before nivolumab and TIL therapy. This specimen was blood, taken at baseline. These TCRs come from a woman aged 25-85 years with non-small cell lung cancer.

The chain links TRBV5-1 to TRBJ1-4; 7 bases line up with TRBD1. After removal of 0 bases from V and 8 bases from J, the junction contained 7 bases not matched to a gene. The germline CDR1 and CDR2 sequences are SGHRS and YFSETQ. There are 15 residues in the CDR3. The CDR3: CASSLEGGALEKLFF. Here the CDR3 DNA reads TGCGCCAGCAGCTTGGAAGGGGGCGCTTTGGAAAAACTGTTTTTT.

The V gene is TRBV7-9, the J gene TRBJ2-1, with 7 bases matching TRBD1. CDR1 and CDR2 from the germline V gene are SEHNR and FQNEAQ (reference sequence). Trimming removed 1 base from V and 15 bases from J; junction bases left unmatched: 9. CDR3 length equals 13 residues. CDR3 sequence: CASSLDGQGVPFF. DNA of the CDR3: TGTGCCAGCAGCTTAGACGGGCAGGGGGTGCCGTTCTTC.

The CDR3 reads CASSTTGTNNEQFF. The CDR3 region has the DNA TGTGCCAGTAGTACCACCGGGACTAACAATGAGCAGTTCTTC. The chain uses TRBV19 and TRBJ2-1; TRBD2 matches 7 bases. Germline assignment: CDR1 LNHDA and CDR2 SQIVND (reference sequence). The junction had 5 bases not matched to a gene; V was cut back by 4 bases and J by 5 bases. The CDR3 covers 14 residues. The full variable domain, rest sourced from reference TRBV19 and TRBJ2-1, is DGGITQSPKYLFRKEGQNVTLSCEQNLNHDAMYWYRQDPGQGLRLIYYSQIVNDFQKGDIAEGYSVSREKKESFPLTVTSAQKNPTAFYLCASSTTGTNNEQFFGPGTRLTVL.

V is TRBV11-3 and J is TRBJ2-3; no definite D call. The CDR3 consists of 12 residues. Germline CDR1 reads SGHNT; CDR2 reads YENEEA. Trimming shortened V by 1 base and J by 5 bases, and 4 bases separated the two germline ends. In nucleotides, the CDR3 is TGTGCCAGCAGCTTAGGAAGAGATACGCAGTATTTT. Translated, it gives CASSLGRDTQYF.

The J gene is TRBJ2-1, the V gene TRBV4-3, with D perhaps TRBD2 (6 bases). Germline assignment: CDR1 LGHNA and CDR2 YSLEER. CDR3 length: 16 residues. V lost 0 bases and J 1 base, leaving 10 bases between the germline ends. The CDR3 nucleotides read TGCGCCAGCAGCCAAGAACCGGCGGGGTCCTACAATGAGCAGTTCTTC. Residues: CASSQEPAGSYNEQFF.

The chain joins TRBV10-3 to TRBJ1-2; tentative D call: TRBD1 (5 bases). V lost 3 bases and J 6 bases, leaving 17 bases between the germline ends. Germline CDR1 is ENHRY and CDR2 is SYGVKD. There are 15 residues in the CDR3. CDR3 coding DNA: TGTGCCATCAGTGAAGATACAGGAGGTTGGGATGGCTACACCTTC. Translation: CAISEDTGGWDGYTF.

V gene TRBV6-1 combines with J gene TRBJ1-4, with a weak D call TRBD1 (6 bases). With 8 bases removed from V and 5 bases from J, the gap between germline ends came to 18 bases. The CDR3 loop spans 15 amino acids. Germline V gene data show CDR1 as MNHNS and CDR2 as SASEGT. In DNA, the CDR3 is TGTGCCAGCTCCCCACCGGGACAAGAAAATGAAAAACTGTTTTTT. This gives the protein CASSPPGQENEKLFF.

This chain uses TRBV5-4 with TRBJ2-7, with D possibly being TRBD2 (5 bases). Germline V lookup: CDR1 SGHNT, CDR2 YYREEE (reference sequence). The CDR3 is 15 amino acids. V lost 2 bases to trimming and J lost 2 bases, with 14 bases between them. The CDR3 is CASSFGRGSPYEQYF. The CDR3 coding sequence is TGTGCCAGCAGCTTCGGTCGAGGGAGCCCCTACGAGCAGTACTTC.

The V call is TRBV2, the J call TRBJ1-5; perhaps TRBD1 as D (5 bases). The V gene's germline CDR1 is SNHLY and CDR2 FYNNEI. Trimming removed 6 bases at V and 4 bases at J, with 10 bases between. The CDR3 is made up of 13 amino acids. CDR3 coding DNA: TGTGCCAGCAGACAGGTGCCAAATCAGCCCCAGCATTTT. It is translated as CASRQVPNQPQHF.